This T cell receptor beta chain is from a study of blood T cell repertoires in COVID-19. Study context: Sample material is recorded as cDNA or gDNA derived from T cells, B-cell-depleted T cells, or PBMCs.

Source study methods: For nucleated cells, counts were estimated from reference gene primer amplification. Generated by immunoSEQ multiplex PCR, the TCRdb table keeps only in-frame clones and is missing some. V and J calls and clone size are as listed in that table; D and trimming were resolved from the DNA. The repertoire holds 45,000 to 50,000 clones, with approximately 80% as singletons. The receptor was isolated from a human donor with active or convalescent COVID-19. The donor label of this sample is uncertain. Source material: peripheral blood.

CDR3 nucleotide sequence: TGTGCCAGCTCCCCCGGGCAGGGCTTCTACGAGCAGTACTTC. It translates to CASSPGQGFYEQYF. J is TRBJ2-7 and V is TRBV18, with TRBD1 as a possible D gene (5 bases). V gave up 6 bases and J gave up 3 bases, with 15 bases separating them. Germline V CDR1 and CDR2: KGHSH, LQKENI. CDR3 length equals 14 residues.